The sequence of this TCR beta chain was determined in a study of control samples from healthy donors and cancer patients. With 0 bases removed from V and 4 bases from J, the gap between germline ends came to 6 bases. Germline loops: CDR1 MNHNY, CDR2 SVGAGI (reference sequence). This CDR3 region has 13 residues. Only in-frame clones appear in the TCRdb table, and some are missing; sequencing was by immunoSEQ multiplex PCR. Counted here are 95,000 to 150,000 clones, 87% occurring once; the ten biggest clones make up over 7.5%. The rearrangement uses TRBV6-6 and TRBJ1-2; no definite D call. The TCR sequence derives from a man aged 40-49 years in good health. Sequencing was carried out using blood. CDR3 in amino acids: CASSYSTAYGYTF. The DNA for the CDR3 is TGTGCCAGCAGTTACTCGACGGCCTATGGCTACACCTTC.